Following are 7 T cell receptor beta chains from one sample sequenced in a study of STAT5B mutations in CD4+ large granular lymphocyte leukemia. Measured with immunoSEQ multiplex PCR; TCRdb has only the in-frame clones, and not every one. The top ten clones hold less than 3.5% of a sample with tens of thousands of clones, 87% of them seen once. What was sequenced was CD4+ T cells from blood buffy coats. The source is a human donor in good health.

The rearrangement joins TRBV5-4 to TRBJ1-2, with D possibly being TRBD1 (6 bases). Germline CDR1 SGHNT, CDR2 YYREEE (reference sequence). The V end was cut by 5 bases, the J end by 2 bases, with 10 bases between. The CDR3 spans 13 residues. The CDR3 bases are TGTGCCAGCAGGGGGGCGGCAAACTATGGCTACACCTTC. Residues: CASRGAANYGYTF.

V is TRBV10-3 and J is TRBJ2-5; tentatively, D is TRBD2 (5 bases). Trimming pared 5 bases from V and 2 bases from J, leaving 6 bases between. CDR1 is ENHRY and CDR2 is SYGVKD in the germline V gene. The CDR3 covers 12 residues. The DNA of the CDR3 is TGTGCCATCAGTAGCGGTCAAGAGACCCAGTACTTC. Translation gives CAISSGQETQYF.

The chain employs TRBV19 and TRBJ2-7; the match to TRBD1 covers 8 bases. CDR1 is LNHDA and CDR2 is SQIVND in the germline V gene (reference sequence). The trim removed 9 bases at V and 2 bases at J, leaving 9 bases unmatched. The CDR3 runs 14 residues. The CDR3 nucleotides are TGTGCCAGCACAAGGACAGGGTACACCTACGAGCAGTACTTC. This gives the protein CASTRTGYTYEQYF.

This chain uses TRBV9 with TRBJ2-7; 7 nucleotides align to TRBD1. This CDR3 is 15 amino acids long. Germline loops: CDR1 SGDLS, CDR2 YYNGEE. V shed 3 bases, J shed 0 bases, and the junction held 6 bases outside the gene matches. Here the CDR3 reads CASSARTGDSYEQYF. CDR3 sequence (DNA): TGTGCCAGCAGCGCCCGGACAGGAGACTCCTACGAGCAGTACTTC.

This sequence joins TRBV18 and TRBJ2-5; D possibly corresponds to TRBD2 (5 bases). Germline CDR1 reads KGHSH; CDR2 reads LQKENI. Trimming left V 3 bases short and J 0 bases short, with 8 bases between. This CDR3 comprises 14 residues. In DNA form, the CDR3 reads TGTGCCAGCTCACCGAGGCGGGACCAAGAGACCCAGTACTTC. It specifies CASSPRRDQETQYF.

The J gene is TRBJ2-6, the V gene TRBV2; no definite D call. Per germline, CDR1 SNHLY and CDR2 FYNNEI. Trimming stripped 7 bases from V and 0 bases from J, with 4 bases between. The CDR3 covers 13 residues. CDR3 nucleotides: TGTGCCAGCACGAGCTCTGGGGCCAACGTCCTGACTTTC. Translating it yields CASTSSGANVLTF.

The V and J genes are TRBV5-1 and TRBJ2-3; TRBD2 is a possible D gene (5 bases). Per germline, CDR1 SGHRS and CDR2 YFSETQ. The V and J ends lost 7 bases and 2 bases respectively, with 17 bases between them. This CDR3 has 15 amino acids. The DNA of the CDR3 is TGCGCCAGCGGATCCGTAGCGCCTAACACAGATACGCAGTATTTT. It yields the protein CASGSVAPNTDTQYF. Drawing the rest from reference TRBV5-1 and TRBJ2-3, the complete variable domain is KAGVTQTPRYLIKTRGQQVTLSCSPISGHRSVSWYQQTPGQGLQFLFEYFSETQRNKGNFPGRFSGRQFSNSRSEMNVSTLELGDSALYLCASGSVAPNTDTQYFGPGTRLTVL.